The source of this T cell receptor (beta chain) is a study of early T cells in non-severe SARS-CoV-2 infection. In the library, individual cDNA molecules carried attached unique molecular identifiers. MiXCR, applied by TCRdb to the 5' RACE reads, yields one record per CDR3 protein. The repertoire includes about 89,000 distinct CDR3 sequences, roughly 15% of them detected once, and about 5% sits in the top ten. The CDR3 runs 16 residues. V lost 2 bases, J lost 0 bases, and 1 base stayed unmatched. Germline V gene data show CDR1 as SGDLS and CDR2 as YYNGEE. The material sequenced was whole blood, taken at baseline. The genes are TRBV9 and TRBJ2-3; TRBD2 matches 12 bases. The TCR was taken from an adult who was a healthcare worker with PCR-confirmed SARS-CoV-2 infection or an uninfected control (not recorded which). The CDR3 bases are TGTGCCAGCAGCGTGGGGACTAGCGGGAGCACAGATACGCAGTATTTT. Protein sequence: CASSVGTSGSTDTQYF. Combining the CDR3 with reference TRBV9 and TRBJ2-3 gives the whole variable domain DSGVTQTPKHLITATGQRVTLRCSPRSGDLSVYWYQQSLDQGLQFLIQYYNGEERAKGNILERFSAQQFPDLHSELNLSSLELGDSALYFCASSVGTSGSTDTQYFGPGTRLTVL.